Following are 19 T cell receptor beta chains from one sample sequenced in a study of cytomegalovirus exposure and HLA in healthy donors (dated by TCRdb to 2016 to 2017). Libraries were built with the immunoSEQ multiplex PCR assay. TCRdb carries this immuneACCESS record with in-frame sequences only. Its versions omit some clonotypes, under half of them owing to an unresolved V gene in the studies checked, with the rest unexplained. The sample contains 300,000 to 450,000 clones, 70% to 90% of them found a single time. The leading ten clones occupy roughly 0.8% of the sample. Sequencing input: PBMCs. The receptors shown here come from a woman aged 18-29 years in good health and CMV-seronegative.

The rearrangement uses TRBV18 and TRBJ2-5; tentative D call: TRBD1 (6 bases). Germline V gene lookup returns CDR1 KGHSH and CDR2 LQKENI. The CDR3 runs 15 residues. Trimming shortened V by 4 bases and J by 7 bases, and 19 bases separated the two germline ends. The CDR3 here is CASSLQGPGARTQYF. Here the CDR3 DNA reads TGTGCCAGCTCACTTCAGGGGCCCGGGGCACGGACCCAGTACTTC.

J is TRBJ2-3 and V is TRBV15; a possible D gene is TRBD1 (6 bases). Per the germline V gene, CDR1 is LNHNV and CDR2 is YYDKDF (reference sequence). V was pared by 3 bases and J by 2 bases, with 15 bases between. The CDR3 runs 16 residues. The CDR3 region has the DNA TGTGCCACCAGCAGGAAGGCAGGGGCGGCCACAGATACGCAGTATTTT. Translating gives CATSRKAGAATDTQYF.

The V gene is TRBV5-1, the J gene TRBJ1-5; TRBD1 is a possible D gene (6 bases). V lost 2 bases, J lost 5 bases, and 14 bases lay in between. Germline-derived CDR1 and CDR2 are SGHRS and YFSETQ. The CDR3 is 15 residues long. DNA for the CDR3: TGCGCCAGCAGCTTTAGAGTTTGGGGGCATCAGCCCCAGCATTTT. It specifies CASSFRVWGHQPQHF.

This chain links TRBV4-1 with TRBJ2-3; no reliable D call. CDR1 is MGHRA, CDR2 YSYEKL, per germline. V lost 1 base, J lost 6 bases, and 11 bases lay in between. The CDR3 runs 14 residues. CDR3 coding DNA: TGCGCCAGCAGCCAAGGACGGGTAATGGATACGCAGTATTTT. Its translation is CASSQGRVMDTQYF.

The V and J genes are TRBV18 and TRBJ1-3; weak D call: TRBD1 (5 bases). V lost 2 bases, J lost 0 bases, and 8 bases lay in between. The CDR3 spans 15 residues. Germline values: CDR1 KGHSH, CDR2 LQKENI. DNA for the CDR3: TGTGCCAGCTCACCAACAGGCAGCTCTGGAAACACCATATATTTT. Residues: CASSPTGSSGNTIYF.

V and J are TRBV28 and TRBJ2-2, with 7 positions matching TRBD1. CDR3 size: 16 residues. Losses at the gene ends were 5 bases for V and 2 bases for J; bases not matched to a gene: 8. Germline CDR1 and CDR2: MDHEN and SYDVKM. The DNA for the CDR3 is TGTGCCAGCAGTCTCCTCCGACAGGGAAACACCGGGGAGCTGTTTTTT. Protein product: CASSLLRQGNTGELFF.

The genes are TRBV11-3 and TRBJ2-2; 8 positions match TRBD1. The trim removed 0 bases at V and 4 bases at J, leaving 7 bases unmatched. Germline V gives CDR1 SGHNT, CDR2 YENEEA. The CDR3 totals 17 residues. CDR3 DNA sequence: TGTGCCAGCAGCTTAGATTCCAGGGGGCGAGGCACCGGGGAGCTGTTTTTT. Protein: CASSLDSRGRGTGELFF.

The chain links TRBV2 to TRBJ2-7; a weak D match, TRBD1 (5 bases). This CDR3 region has 12 residues. The germline gives CDR1 SNHLY, CDR2 FYNNEI. Trimming left V 3 bases short and J 2 bases short, with 5 bases between. CDR3 residues: CASSDRAYEQYF. For the CDR3, the DNA is TGTGCCAGCAGTGACAGGGCCTACGAGCAGTACTTC.

The chain uses TRBV7-8 and TRBJ1-2; TRBD1 aligns across 12 bases. Per germline, CDR1 SGHVS and CDR2 FQNEAQ. V shed 1 base, J shed 3 bases, and the junction held 9 bases outside the gene matches. This CDR3 comprises 18 residues. CDR3 nucleotide sequence: TGTGCCAGCAGCTTAGAGAGGGGACAGGGGGCGCGAGACTATGGCTACACCTTC. It codes for CASSLERGQGARDYGYTF. The variable domain in full, completed from reference TRBV7-8 and TRBJ1-2, reads GAGVSQSPRYKVAKRGQDVALRCDPISGHVSLFWYQQALGQGPEFLTYFQNEAQLDKSGLPSDRFFAERPEGSVSTLKIQRTQQEDSAVYLCASSLERGQGARDYGYTFGSGTRLTVV.

The J gene is TRBJ1-2, the V gene TRBV27, with D possibly matching TRBD1 (6 bases). V was clipped by 6 bases and J by 4 bases, with 15 bases between them. Per the germline V gene, CDR1 is MNHEY and CDR2 is SMNVEV (reference sequence). The CDR3 loop spans 14 amino acids. The CDR3 nucleotides read TGTGCCAGCAGGAGCTCAGGGGTAGGCTATGGCTACACCTTC. Residues: CASRSSGVGYGYTF.

The J gene is TRBJ2-1, the V gene TRBV6-1; TRBD2 aligns across 12 bases. The CDR3 length is 15 residues. V dropped 1 base and J dropped 6; count of bases not matched to a gene: 1. The germline V gene encodes CDR1 MNHNS and CDR2 SASEGT. Written as DNA, the CDR3 is TGTGCCAGCAGTGAAGGGACTAGCGGGGTCAATGAGCAGTTCTTC. It yields the protein CASSEGTSGVNEQFF.

This clone showed up just once. CDR3 DNA: TGTGCCAGCAGACAGCACAGGGGCTCCTACAATGAGCAGTTCTTC. Encoded protein: CASRQHRGSYNEQFF. This chain links TRBV6-5 with TRBJ2-1; TRBD1 matches 7 bases. CDR1 and CDR2 from the germline V gene are MNHEY and SVGAGI. CDR3 size: 15 residues. V lost 6 bases, J lost 0 bases, and 5 bases stayed unmatched.

This chain connects TRBV5-1 to TRBJ1-5; a weak D match, TRBD1 (5 bases). Trimming took 6 bases from V and 1 from J, leaving 20 bases between them. Germline V gives CDR1 SGHRS, CDR2 YFSETQ. The CDR3 consists of 17 residues. The DNA for the CDR3 is TGCGCCAGCAAGGTCTGGGACTCGGTACAAAGCAATCAGCCCCAGCATTTT. Encoded protein: CASKVWDSVQSNQPQHF.

V usage is TRBV29-1 and J usage is TRBJ1-2; D uncertain. Trimming took 8 bases from V and 7 from J, leaving 8 bases between them. The CDR3 is made up of 9 amino acids. Germline loops: CDR1 SQVTM, CDR2 ANQGSEA. CDR3 bases: TGCAGCACCGAGGCTGGCTACACCTTC. This sequence encodes CSTEAGYTF.

The V call is TRBV9, the J call TRBJ2-2, with 13 bases that match TRBD2. CDR3 length: 17 residues. Per germline, CDR1 SGDLS and CDR2 YYNGEE. V lost 3 bases to trimming and J lost 4 bases; unmatched junction nucleotides: 6. As DNA, the CDR3 is TGTGCCAGCAGCGCCAGACTAGCGGGAGGTAGCACCGGGGAGCTGTTTTTT. It encodes CASSARLAGGSTGELFF.

The chain is built from TRBV23-1 and TRBJ1-3, with D hard to call. TRBV23-1 falls under the ORF class, with uncertain function. V was shortened by 3 bases and J by 0 bases, with 6 bases between the two germline ends. The CDR3 consists of 14 residues. This chain's CDR3 is CASSQRSSGNTIYF. CDR3 bases: TGCGCCAGCAGTCAGAGGTCCTCTGGAAACACCATATATTTT.

The chain uses TRBV15 and TRBJ1-2, with D possibly matching TRBD1 (5 bases). Germline loops: CDR1 LNHNV, CDR2 YYDKDF (reference sequence). The CDR3 runs 13 residues. V was shortened by 5 bases and J by 3 bases, with 10 bases between the two germline ends. CDR3 nucleotides: TGTGCCACCAGCGGGGGGGGTCACTATGGCTACACCTTC. It codes for CATSGGGHYGYTF.

The V and J genes are TRBV5-4 and TRBJ2-3; the D is unclear. This CDR3 region has 15 residues. Trimming pared 0 bases from V and 1 base from J, leaving 9 bases between. The V gene's germline CDR1 is SGHNT and CDR2 YYREEE (reference sequence). CDR3 in DNA: TGTGCCAGCAGCTTGGGGCTTTCTGGCACAGATACGCAGTATTTT. Translation gives CASSLGLSGTDTQYF.

This chain links TRBV30 with TRBJ2-7; D is possibly TRBD1 (6 bases). Germline V CDR1 and CDR2: GTSNPN, SVGIG (reference sequence). The CDR3 has 16 residues. Between the trimmed V and J ends, which lost 3 bases and 5 bases, there was a span of 23 bases. The CDR3 nucleotides are TGTGCCTGGAGCCTAACCCTAGACAGGATAGGGGACGAGCAGTACTTC. Translated, it gives CAWSLTLDRIGDEQYF. Using reference TRBV30 and TRBJ2-7 for the parts outside the CDR3, the full variable domain is SQTIHQWPATLVQPVGSPLSLECTVEGTSNPNLYWYRQAAGRGLQLLFYSVGIGQISSEVPQNLSASRPQDRQFILSSKKLLLSDSGFYLCAWSLTLDRIGDEQYFGPGTRLTVT.